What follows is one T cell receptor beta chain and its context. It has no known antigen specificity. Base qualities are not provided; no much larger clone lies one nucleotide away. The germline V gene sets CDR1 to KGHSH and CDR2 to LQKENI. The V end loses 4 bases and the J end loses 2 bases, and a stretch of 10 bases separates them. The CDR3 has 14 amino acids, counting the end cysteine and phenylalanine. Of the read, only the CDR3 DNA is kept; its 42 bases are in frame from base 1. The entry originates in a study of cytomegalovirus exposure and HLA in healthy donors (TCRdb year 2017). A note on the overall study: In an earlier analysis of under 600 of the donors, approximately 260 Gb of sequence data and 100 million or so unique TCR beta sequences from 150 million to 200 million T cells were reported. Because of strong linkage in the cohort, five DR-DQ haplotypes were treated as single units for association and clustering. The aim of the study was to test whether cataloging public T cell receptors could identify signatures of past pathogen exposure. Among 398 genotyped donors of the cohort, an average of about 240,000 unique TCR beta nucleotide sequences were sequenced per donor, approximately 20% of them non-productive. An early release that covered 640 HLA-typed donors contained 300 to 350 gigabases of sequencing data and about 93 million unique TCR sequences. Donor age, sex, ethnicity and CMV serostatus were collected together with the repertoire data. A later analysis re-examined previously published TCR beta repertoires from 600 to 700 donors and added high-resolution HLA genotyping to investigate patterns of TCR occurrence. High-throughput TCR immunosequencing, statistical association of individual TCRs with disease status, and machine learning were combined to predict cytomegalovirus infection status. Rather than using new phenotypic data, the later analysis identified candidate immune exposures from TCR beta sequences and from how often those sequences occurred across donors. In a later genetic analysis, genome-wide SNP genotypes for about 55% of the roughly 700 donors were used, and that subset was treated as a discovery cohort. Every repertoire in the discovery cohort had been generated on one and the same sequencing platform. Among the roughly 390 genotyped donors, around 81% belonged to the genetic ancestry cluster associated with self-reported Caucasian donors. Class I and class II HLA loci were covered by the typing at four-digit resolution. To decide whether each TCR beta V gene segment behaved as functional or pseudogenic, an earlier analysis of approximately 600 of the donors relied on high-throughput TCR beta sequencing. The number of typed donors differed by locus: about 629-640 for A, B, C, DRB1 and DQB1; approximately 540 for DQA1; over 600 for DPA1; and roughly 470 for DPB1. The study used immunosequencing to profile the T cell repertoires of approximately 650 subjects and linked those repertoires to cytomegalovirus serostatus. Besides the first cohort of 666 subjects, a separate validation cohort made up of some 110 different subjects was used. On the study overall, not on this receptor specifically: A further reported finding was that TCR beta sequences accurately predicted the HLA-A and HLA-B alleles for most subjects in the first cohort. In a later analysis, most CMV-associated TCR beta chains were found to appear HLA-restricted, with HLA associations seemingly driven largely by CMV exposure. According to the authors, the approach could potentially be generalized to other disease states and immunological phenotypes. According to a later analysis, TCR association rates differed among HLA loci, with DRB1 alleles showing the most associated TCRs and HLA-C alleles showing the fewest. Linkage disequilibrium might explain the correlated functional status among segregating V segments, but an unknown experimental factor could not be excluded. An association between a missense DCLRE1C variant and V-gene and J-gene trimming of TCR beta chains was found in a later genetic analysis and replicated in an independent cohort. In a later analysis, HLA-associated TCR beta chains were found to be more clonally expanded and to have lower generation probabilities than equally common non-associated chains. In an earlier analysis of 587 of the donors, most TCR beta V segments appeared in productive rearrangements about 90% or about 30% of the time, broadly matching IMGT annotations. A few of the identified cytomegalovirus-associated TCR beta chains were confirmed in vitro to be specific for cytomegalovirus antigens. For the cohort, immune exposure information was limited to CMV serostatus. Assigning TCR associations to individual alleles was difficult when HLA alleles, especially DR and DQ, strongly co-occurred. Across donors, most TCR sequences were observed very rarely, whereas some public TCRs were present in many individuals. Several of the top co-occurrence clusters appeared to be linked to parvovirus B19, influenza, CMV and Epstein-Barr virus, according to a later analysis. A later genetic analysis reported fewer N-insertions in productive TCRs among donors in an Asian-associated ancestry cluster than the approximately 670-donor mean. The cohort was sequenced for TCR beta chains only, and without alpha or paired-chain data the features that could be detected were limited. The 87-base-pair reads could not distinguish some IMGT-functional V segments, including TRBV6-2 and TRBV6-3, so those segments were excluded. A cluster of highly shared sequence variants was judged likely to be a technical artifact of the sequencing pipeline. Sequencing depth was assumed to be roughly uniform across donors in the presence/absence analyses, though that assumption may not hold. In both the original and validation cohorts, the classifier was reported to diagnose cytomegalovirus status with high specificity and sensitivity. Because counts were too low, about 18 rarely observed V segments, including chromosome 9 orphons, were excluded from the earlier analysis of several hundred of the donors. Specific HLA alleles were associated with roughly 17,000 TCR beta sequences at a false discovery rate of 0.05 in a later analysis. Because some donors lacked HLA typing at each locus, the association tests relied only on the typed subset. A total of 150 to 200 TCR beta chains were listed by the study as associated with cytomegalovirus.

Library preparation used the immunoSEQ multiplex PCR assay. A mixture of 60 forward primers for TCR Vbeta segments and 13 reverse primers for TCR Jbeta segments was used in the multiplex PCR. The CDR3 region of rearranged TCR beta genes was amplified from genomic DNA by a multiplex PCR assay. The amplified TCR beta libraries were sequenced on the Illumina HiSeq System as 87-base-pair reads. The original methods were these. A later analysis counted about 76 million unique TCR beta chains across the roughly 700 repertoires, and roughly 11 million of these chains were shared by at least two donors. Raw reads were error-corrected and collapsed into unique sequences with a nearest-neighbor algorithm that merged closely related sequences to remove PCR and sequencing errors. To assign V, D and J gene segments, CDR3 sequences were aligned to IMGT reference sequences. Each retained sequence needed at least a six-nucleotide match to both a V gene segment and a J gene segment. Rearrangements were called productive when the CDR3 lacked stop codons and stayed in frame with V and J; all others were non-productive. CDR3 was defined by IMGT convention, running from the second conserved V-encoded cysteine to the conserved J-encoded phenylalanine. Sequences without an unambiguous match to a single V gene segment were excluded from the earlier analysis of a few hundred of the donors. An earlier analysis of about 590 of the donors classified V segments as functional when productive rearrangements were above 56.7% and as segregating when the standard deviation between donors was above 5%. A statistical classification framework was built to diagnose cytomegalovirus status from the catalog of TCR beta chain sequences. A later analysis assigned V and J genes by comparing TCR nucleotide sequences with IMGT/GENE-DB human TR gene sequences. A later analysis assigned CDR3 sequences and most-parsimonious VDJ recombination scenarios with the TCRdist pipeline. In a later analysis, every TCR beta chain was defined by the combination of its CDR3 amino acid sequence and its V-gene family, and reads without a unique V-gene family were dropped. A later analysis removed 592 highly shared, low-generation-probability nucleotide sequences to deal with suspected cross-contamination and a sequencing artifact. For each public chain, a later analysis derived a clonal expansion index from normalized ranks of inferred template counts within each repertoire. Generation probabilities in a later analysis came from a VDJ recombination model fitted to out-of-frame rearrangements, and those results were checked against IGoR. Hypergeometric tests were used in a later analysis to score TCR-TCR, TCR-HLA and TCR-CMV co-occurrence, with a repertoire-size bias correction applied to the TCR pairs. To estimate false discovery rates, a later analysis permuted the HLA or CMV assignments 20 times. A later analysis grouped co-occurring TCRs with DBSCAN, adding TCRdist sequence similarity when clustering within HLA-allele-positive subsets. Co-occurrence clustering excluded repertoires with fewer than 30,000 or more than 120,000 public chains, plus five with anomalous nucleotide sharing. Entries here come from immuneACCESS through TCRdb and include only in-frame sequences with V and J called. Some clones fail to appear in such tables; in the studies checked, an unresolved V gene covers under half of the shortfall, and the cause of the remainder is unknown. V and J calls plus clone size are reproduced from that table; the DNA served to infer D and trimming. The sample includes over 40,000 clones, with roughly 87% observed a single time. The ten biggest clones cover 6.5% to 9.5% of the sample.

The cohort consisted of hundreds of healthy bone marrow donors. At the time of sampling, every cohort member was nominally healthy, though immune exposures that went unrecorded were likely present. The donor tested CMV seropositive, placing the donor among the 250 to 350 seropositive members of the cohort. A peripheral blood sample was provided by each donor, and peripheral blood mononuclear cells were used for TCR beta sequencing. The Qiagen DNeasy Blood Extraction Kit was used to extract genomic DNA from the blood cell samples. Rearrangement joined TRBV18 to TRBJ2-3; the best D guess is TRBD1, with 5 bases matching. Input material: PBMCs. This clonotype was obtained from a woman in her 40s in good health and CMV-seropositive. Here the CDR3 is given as CASSLPGATDTQYF. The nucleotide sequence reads TGTGCCAGCTCACTACCTGGGGCCACAGATACGCAGTATTTT.